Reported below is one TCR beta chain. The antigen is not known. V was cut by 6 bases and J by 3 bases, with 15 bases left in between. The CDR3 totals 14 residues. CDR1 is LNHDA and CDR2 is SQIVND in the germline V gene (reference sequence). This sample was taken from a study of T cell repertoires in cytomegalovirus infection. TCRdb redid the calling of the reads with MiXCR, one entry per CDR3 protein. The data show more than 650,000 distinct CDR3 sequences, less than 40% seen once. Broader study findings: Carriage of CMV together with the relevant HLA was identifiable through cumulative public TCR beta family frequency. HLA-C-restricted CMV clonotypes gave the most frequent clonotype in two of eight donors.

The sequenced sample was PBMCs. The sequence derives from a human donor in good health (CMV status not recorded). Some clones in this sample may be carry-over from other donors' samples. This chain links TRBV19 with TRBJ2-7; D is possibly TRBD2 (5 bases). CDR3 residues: CASSEPGRLYEQYF. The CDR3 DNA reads TGTGCCAGTAGCGAACCGGGAAGACTCTACGAGCAGTACTTC.